The clone carrying this T cell receptor beta chain was counted only a few times. Its cognate antigen is unknown. The data are from a study of T-cell memory formation after mild COVID-19. Study-wide results and limits: The study found contracting CD4+ clones mainly in CM and EM and contracting CD8+ clones in EMRA. The study found balanced CD4/CD8 in clones contracting day 15 to 85 and a CD4+ lean in later expanders.

TCRdb analysed the 5' RACE reads with MiXCR anew, one entry per CDR3 protein. The sample shows approximately 350,000 distinct CDR3 sequences, 13% to 15% of them seen only once. Germline assignment: CDR1 SQVTM and CDR2 ANQGSEA. V was clipped by 8 bases and J by 4 bases; unmatched bases: 12. This CDR3 spans 14 amino acids. The V call is TRBV29-1, the J call TRBJ2-5; 8 nucleotides line up with TRBD1. The sequenced material came from PBMCs or a T cell subset sorted from them (not recorded which). This TCR was sampled from a man between 18 and 29 years old who had mild COVID-19 (a few samples of this study predate the infection). Cell type and time point are not known. The CDR3 is CSQSGQGGIETQYF. For the CDR3, the DNA is TGCAGCCAGAGTGGACAGGGCGGTATAGAGACCCAGTACTTC.